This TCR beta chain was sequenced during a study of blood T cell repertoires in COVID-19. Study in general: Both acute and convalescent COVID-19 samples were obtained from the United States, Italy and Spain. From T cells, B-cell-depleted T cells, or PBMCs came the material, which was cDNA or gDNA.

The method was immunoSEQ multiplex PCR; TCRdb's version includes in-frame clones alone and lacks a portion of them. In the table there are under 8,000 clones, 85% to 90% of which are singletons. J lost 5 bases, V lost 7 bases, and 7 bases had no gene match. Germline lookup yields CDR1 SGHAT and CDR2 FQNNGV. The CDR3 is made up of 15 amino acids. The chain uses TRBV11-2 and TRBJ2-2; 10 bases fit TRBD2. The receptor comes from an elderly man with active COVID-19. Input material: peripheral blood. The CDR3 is CASTSSGRRTGELFF. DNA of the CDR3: TGTGCCAGCACATCTAGCGGGAGAAGGACCGGGGAGCTGTTTTTT.